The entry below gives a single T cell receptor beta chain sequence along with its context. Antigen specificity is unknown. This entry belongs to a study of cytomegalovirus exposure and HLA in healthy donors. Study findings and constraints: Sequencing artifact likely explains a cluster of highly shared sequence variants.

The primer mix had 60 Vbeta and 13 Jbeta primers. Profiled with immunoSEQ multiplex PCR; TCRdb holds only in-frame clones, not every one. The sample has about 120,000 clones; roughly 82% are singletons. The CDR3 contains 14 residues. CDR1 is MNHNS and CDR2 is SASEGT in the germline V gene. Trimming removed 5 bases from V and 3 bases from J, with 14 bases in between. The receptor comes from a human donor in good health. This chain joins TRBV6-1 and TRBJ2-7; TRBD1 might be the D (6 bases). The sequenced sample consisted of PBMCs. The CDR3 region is CASSLRDKNYEQYF. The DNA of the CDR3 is TGTGCCAGCAGTCTACGGGACAAGAACTACGAGCAGTACTTC.